These 32 T cell receptor beta chains were sequenced from one sample in a study of T cells in narcolepsy. Measured with immunoSEQ multiplex PCR; TCRdb has only the in-frame clones, and not every one. The sample lists tens of thousands of clones; around 86% were seen once. The sequenced material came from CD45RA- memory CD4+ T cells from PBMCs. The receptors come from a human donor with narcolepsy.

This chain uses TRBV30 with TRBJ2-5; D unresolved. V was cut by 2 bases and J by 5 bases, with 12 bases left in between. This CDR3 spans 13 amino acids. Germline V lookup: CDR1 GTSNPN, CDR2 SVGIG (reference sequence). The CDR3 spells CAWSFRGTETQYF. CDR3 DNA: TGTGCCTGGAGTTTCCGCGGCACGGAGACCCAGTACTTC.

The genes are TRBV6-6 and TRBJ1-4; tentative D call: TRBD1 (5 bases). Germline CDR1 reads MNHNY; CDR2 reads SVGAGI (reference sequence). V was cut by 8 bases and J by 5 bases, with 12 bases left in between. CDR3 length equals 13 residues. The CDR3: CASGFRDNEKLFF. The CDR3, as DNA: TGTGCCAGCGGGTTCCGGGACAATGAAAAACTGTTTTTT.

This clone was seen only once. This rearrangement joins TRBV29-1 to TRBJ2-1, with 13 nucleotides matching TRBD2. Germline-derived CDR1 and CDR2 are SQVTM and ANQGSEA. The CDR3 loop spans 16 amino acids. The junction had 8 bases not matched to a gene; V was cut back by 8 bases and J by 1 base. CDR3: CSPWGLAGKSYNEQFF. DNA of the CDR3: TGCAGCCCATGGGGACTAGCGGGAAAGTCCTACAATGAGCAGTTCTTC.

The V gene is TRBV28, the J gene TRBJ2-6; the D gene is possibly TRBD1 (6 bases). V was clipped by 2 bases and J by 0 bases, with 14 bases between them. The CDR3 has 18 amino acids. Germline CDR1 is MDHEN and CDR2 is SYDVKM. In nucleotides, the CDR3 is TGTGCCAGCAGTTTAATAGACAGGACTTCCTCTGGGGCCAACGTCCTGACTTTC. Its protein is CASSLIDRTSSGANVLTF. Looking up the rest from reference TRBV28 and TRBJ2-6 gives the full variable domain: DVKVTQSSRYLVKRTGEKVFLECVQDMDHENMFWYRQDPGLGLRLIYFSYDVKMKEKGDIPEGYSVSREKKERFSLILESASTNQTSMYLCASSLIDRTSSGANVLTFGAGSRLTVL.

This rearrangement joins TRBV6-5 to TRBJ2-5, with 8 nucleotides matching TRBD1. CDR3 length: 14 amino acids. The V and J ends lost 6 bases and 2 bases, in that order; junction bases with no gene match: 5. Per the germline V gene, CDR1 is MNHEY and CDR2 is SVGAGI. In DNA, the CDR3 is TGTGCCAGCAGAAACAGGGGGTTTCAAGAGACCCAGTACTTC. Translated: CASRNRGFQETQYF.

This chain uses TRBV7-2 with TRBJ1-5; D may be TRBD1 (5 bases). Germline CDR1 and CDR2: SGHTA and FQGNSA. This CDR3 contains 13 residues. The V gene lost 3 bases and the J gene lost 6 bases, with 9 bases spanning the gap. The CDR3 bases are TGTGCCAGCAGCTTTCAGGGCGCTCAGCCCCAGCATTTT. Translating gives CASSFQGAQPQHF.

V is TRBV9 and J is TRBJ2-1; 7 nucleotides match TRBD1. The germline gives CDR1 SGDLS, CDR2 YYNGEE. The CDR3 runs 16 residues. With V trimmed by 1 base and J by 7 bases, 11 bases remained unmatched. CDR3 residues: CASSVLPGGLENEQFF. The CDR3 DNA reads as TGTGCCAGCAGCGTATTGCCAGGGGGTCTAGAAAATGAGCAGTTCTTC. Drawing the rest from reference TRBV9 and TRBJ2-1, the complete variable domain is DSGVTQTPKHLITATGQRVTLRCSPRSGDLSVYWYQQSLDQGLQFLIQYYNGEERAKGNILERFSAQQFPDLHSELNLSSLELGDSALYFCASSVLPGGLENEQFFGPGTRLTVL.

The genes are TRBV7-9 and TRBJ2-1; D ambiguous. V lost 5 bases and J 0 bases, leaving 14 bases between the germline ends. Looked up from germline, CDR1 is SEHNR and CDR2 is FQNEAQ (reference sequence). CDR3 length: 16 amino acids. CDR3 DNA: TGTGCCAGCAGCCGCCTGATAGAAAGCTCCTACAATGAGCAGTTCTTC. This sequence encodes CASSRLIESSYNEQFF.

The chain combines TRBV18 with TRBJ2-7, with D perhaps given as TRBD1 or TRBD2 (6 bases each). Trimming took 3 bases from V and 0 from J, leaving 15 bases between them. Germline CDR1 and CDR2: KGHSH and LQKENI. The CDR3 runs 16 residues. The CDR3 sequence: CASSPGHDGSSYEQYF. The CDR3 region has the DNA TGTGCCAGCTCACCGGGACACGACGGGAGCTCCTACGAGCAGTACTTC.

The chain joins TRBV6-6 to TRBJ1-1, with 8 nucleotides matching TRBD1. CDR3 length: 11 amino acids. Germline assignment: CDR1 MNHNY and CDR2 SVGAGI (reference sequence). V gave up 6 bases and J gave up 11 bases; unmatched junction bases: 5. The CDR3 DNA reads as TGTGCCAGCAGACGTCAGGGGGCGGCTTTCTTT. It is translated as CASRRQGAAFF.

This CDR3 is CASSSGTGDTDTQYF. CDR3 DNA: TGTGCCAGCAGCTCCGGGACAGGGGACACAGATACGCAGTATTTT. The chain recombines TRBV5-4 with TRBJ2-3; 10 nucleotides match TRBD1. Germline trimming cut 3 bases from V and 2 bases from J; bases unmatched to any gene: 3. Germline CDR1 SGHNT, CDR2 YYREEE (reference sequence). The CDR3 length is 15 residues.

The rearrangement joins TRBV4-2 to TRBJ1-1; D gene uncertain. The CDR3 runs 13 residues. Deletions cut 4 bases from V and 11 bases from J, with 17 bases between. CDR1 LGHNA and CDR2 YNFKEQ come from the germline V gene. CDR3 protein: CASSREVDGAAFF. In nucleotides, the CDR3 is TGTGCCAGCAGCCGAGAAGTGGACGGAGCGGCTTTCTTT.

V gene TRBV6-1 combines with J gene TRBJ2-7; 7 bases are shared with TRBD2. The CDR3 extends over 14 amino acids. Germline V CDR1 and CDR2: MNHNS, SASEGT. V was clipped by 5 bases and J by 4 bases; unmatched bases: 8. The CDR3 here is CASSLPSGLYEQYF. The CDR3 DNA reads TGTGCCAGCAGTTTACCTAGCGGATTATACGAGCAGTACTTC.

This clone was observed a single time. The CDR3, as DNA: TGTGCCAGCAGCTTAGAGGTTACAGCGGCGGGCTACACCTTC. It is translated as CASSLEVTAAGYTF. J is TRBJ1-2 and V is TRBV11-2; D gene uncertain. Trimming cost V 0 bases and J 8 bases, with 13 bases left between them. Germline CDR1 reads SGHAT; CDR2 reads FQNNGV. The CDR3 sequence is 14 residues long.

The V and J genes are TRBV11-2 and TRBJ2-1; TRBD1 is a possible D gene (6 bases). In germline, CDR1 is SGHAT, CDR2 FQNNGV. V was trimmed by 3 bases and J by 4 bases, leaving 16 bases between them. CDR3 length: 16 amino acids. The DNA of the CDR3 is TGTGCCAGCAGCTTGAGTTTCAGGGGACGATACAATGAGCAGTTCTTC. Translation gives CASSLSFRGRYNEQFF.

DNA of the CDR3: TGTGCCAGTAGTATTAACCTGTACTACAATGAGCAGTTCTTC. Translated, it gives CASSINLYYNEQFF. This chain uses TRBV19 with TRBJ2-1; D is ambiguous. The CDR3 spans 14 residues. Trimming took off 3 bases at V and 3 bases at J, with 9 bases between the two ends. CDR1 and CDR2 from the germline V gene are LNHDA and SQIVND (reference sequence).

V is TRBV7-2 and J is TRBJ2-3, with a weak D call TRBD1 (6 bases). Germline V gene sequence: CDR1 SGHTA, CDR2 FQGNSA. Trimming pared 7 bases from V and 2 bases from J, leaving 13 bases between. The CDR3 runs 14 residues. CDR3 protein: CASTGGQPTDTQYF. As DNA, the CDR3 is TGTGCCAGCACCGGCGGACAGCCCACAGATACGCAGTATTTT.

The chain combines TRBV19 with TRBJ1-1; unclear D gene. V was shortened by 4 bases and J by 1 base, with 16 bases between the two germline ends. Looked up from germline, CDR1 is LNHDA and CDR2 is SQIVND (reference sequence). The CDR3 is 16 residues long. The CDR3 DNA is TGTGCCAGTAGTACCCTATTTGGACGGGAGAACACTGAAGCTTTCTTT. This translates into CASSTLFGRENTEAFF.

This chain uses TRBV6-5 with TRBJ2-2, with D perhaps TRBD2 (6 bases). CDR1 and CDR2 (germline): MNHEY, SVGAGI. V lost 5 bases, J lost 4 bases, and 11 bases lay in between. The CDR3 extends over 14 amino acids. The CDR3, as DNA: TGTGCCAGCAGTGCGCTAGCGTCCACCGGGGAGCTGTTTTTT. Translating gives CASSALASTGELFF.

The chain links TRBV18 to TRBJ1-2, with 10 bases fitting TRBD1. Unmatched junction bases numbered 8, after V lost 3 bases and J lost 7 bases. Germline assignment: CDR1 KGHSH and CDR2 LQKENI. The CDR3 runs to 15 residues. The CDR3, as DNA: TGTGCCAGCTCACCGGGGACAGGGGCCGTCGGTGGCTACACCTTC. The encoded protein is CASSPGTGAVGGYTF.

V gene TRBV5-2 combines with J gene TRBJ2-7. TRBV5-2 constitutes a pseudogene. The CDR3 is made up of 13 amino acids. The CDR3 bases are TGTGCCAGCAGTCCCGCCGGATTGGGCGAGCAGTACTTC. Encoded protein: CASSPAGLGEQYF.

V gene TRBV20-1 combines with J gene TRBJ1-1; no firm D call. The CDR3 runs to 11 residues. The germline V and J ends were trimmed by 2 bases and 1 base, with 2 bases remaining between them. CDR1 is DFQATT and CDR2 is SNEGSKA in the germline V gene (reference sequence). DNA for the CDR3: TGCAGTGCTAGACAGAACACTGAAGCTTTCTTT. It is translated as CSARQNTEAFF.

The rearrangement joins TRBV6-6 to TRBJ2-3, with D hard to call. Per germline, CDR1 MNHNY and CDR2 SVGAGI (reference sequence). This CDR3 has 14 amino acids. Trimming removed 2 bases from V and 3 bases from J, with 9 bases in between. The CDR3 loop is CASSYPAGTDTQYF. Written as DNA, the CDR3 is TGTGCCAGCAGTTACCCGGCTGGGACAGATACGCAGTATTTT.

This sequence joins TRBV5-6 and TRBJ2-3; TRBD1 matches at 8 bases. In germline, CDR1 is SGHDT, CDR2 YYEEEE. Unmatched junction bases numbered 9, after V lost 4 bases and J lost 2 bases. This CDR3 spans 16 amino acids. As DNA, the CDR3 is TGTGCCAGCAGCCCCGGGACAGGTCGCCCCACAGATACGCAGTATTTT. Its translation: CASSPGTGRPTDTQYF.

This clone was detected only once. The rearrangement joins TRBV25-1 to TRBJ1-6; D may be TRBD1 (6 bases). CDR1 MGHDK and CDR2 SYGVNS come from the germline V gene. The CDR3 sequence is 13 residues long. Trimming took 10 bases from V and 8 from J, leaving 15 bases between them. As DNA, the CDR3 is TGTGCCACAACAGGGAACCCCGATTCACCCCTCCACTTT. Residues: CATTGNPDSPLHF.

This rearrangement joins TRBV15 to TRBJ1-1; D gene unclear. The V gene's germline CDR1 is LNHNV and CDR2 YYDKDF (reference sequence). There are 16 residues in the CDR3. The ends were cut back, 5 bases at V and 0 bases at J, with 16 bases in the middle. CDR3 DNA: TGTGCCACCAGCGCGGAGAGAGGACTGATGAACACTGAAGCTTTCTTT. Its protein product is CATSAERGLMNTEAFF.

This sequence joins TRBV11-2 and TRBJ2-2; D not resolved. CDR1 is SGHAT, CDR2 FQNNGV, per germline. V lost 1 base to trimming and J lost 0 bases, with 9 bases between them. The CDR3 sequence is 16 residues long. The CDR3 spells CASSLGPISNTGELFF. The CDR3 bases are TGTGCCAGCAGCTTAGGACCAATATCGAACACCGGGGAGCTGTTTTTT.

The chain couples TRBV6-5 to TRBJ1-5, with D unresolved. This CDR3 has 14 residues. V was clipped by 5 bases and J by 0 bases, with 8 bases between them. Germline CDR1 and CDR2: MNHEY and SVGAGI. CDR3 protein: CASSQSDSNQPQHF. DNA for the CDR3: TGTGCCAGCAGTCAGTCCGATAGCAATCAGCCCCAGCATTTT.

The V call is TRBV6-1, the J call TRBJ1-5; D might be TRBD1 (6 bases). Trimming shortened V by 4 bases and J by 5 bases, and 15 bases separated the two germline ends. CDR1 is MNHNS and CDR2 is SASEGT in the germline V gene. There are 15 residues in the CDR3. DNA for the CDR3: TGTGCCAGCAGTGCGAGTCAAGGGGGGGATCAGCCCCAGCATTTT. Protein sequence: CASSASQGGDQPQHF.

This chain connects TRBV19 to TRBJ2-2, with a weak D call TRBD1 (5 bases). The germline CDR1 and CDR2 sequences are LNHDA and SQIVND (reference sequence). This CDR3 spans 14 amino acids. Trimming stripped 6 bases from V and 0 bases from J, with 8 bases between. As DNA, the CDR3 is TGTGCCAGTAGGGACACCCCGAACACCGGGGAGCTGTTTTTT. Residues: CASRDTPNTGELFF.

The rearrangement uses TRBV27 and TRBJ2-7; no firm D call. Trimming removed 6 bases at V and 0 bases at J, with 15 bases between. This CDR3 is 15 amino acids long. Germline V gene data show CDR1 as MNHEY and CDR2 as SMNVEV (reference sequence). The CDR3 sequence: CASRKENGPSYEQYF. DNA for the CDR3: TGTGCCAGCAGAAAAGAAAACGGCCCCTCCTACGAGCAGTACTTC.

The CDR3 DNA sequence: TGTGCCAGCAGCCGGGGGAGATACGAGCAGTACTTC. Translation gives CASSRGRYEQYF. The chain uses TRBV5-4 and TRBJ2-7; D possibly corresponds to TRBD2 (6 bases). This CDR3 region has 12 residues. Germline V lookup: CDR1 SGHNT, CDR2 YYREEE (reference sequence). Trimming left V 4 bases short and J 4 bases short, with 9 bases between.